The 11 T cell receptor beta chains below come from one sample, sequenced in a study of T cell responses to AZD1222 COVID-19 vaccine. TCRdb's table, derived via immunoSEQ multiplex PCR, lists solely in-frame clones and lacks some. The sample records some 150,000 clones, approximately 90% being singletons. This material consisted of peripheral blood, taken on day 0 of AZD1222 vaccination. Every receptor here comes from an adult in good health.

The gene calls are TRBV7-9 and TRBJ1-1; tentatively, D is TRBD1 (5 bases). This CDR3 spans 14 amino acids. V was cut by 2 bases and J by 7 bases, with 14 bases left in between. Germline CDR1 SEHNR, CDR2 FQNEAQ (reference sequence). This CDR3 is CASSLYEGDGEAFF. The CDR3 DNA is TGTGCCAGCAGCTTATATGAAGGGGATGGTGAAGCTTTCTTT.

The chain recombines TRBV6-2 or TRBV6-3 with TRBJ2-7; unclear D gene. This CDR3 has 12 amino acids. The V gene's germline CDR1 is MNHEY and CDR2 SVGEGT. V was clipped by 4 bases and J by 7 bases, with 11 bases between them. For the CDR3, the DNA is TGTGCCAGCAGTTCGCTTCCAGTGGAGCAGTACTTC. Translated: CASSSLPVEQYF.

This clone has just one count. This chain connects TRBV11-2 to TRBJ1-6, with TRBD1 matching over 8 bases. With V trimmed by 3 bases and J by 6 bases, 7 bases remained unmatched. CDR1 and CDR2 (germline): SGHAT, FQNNGV. The CDR3 length is 16 residues. The CDR3 sequence: CASSFYPGQVNSPLHF. The CDR3 region has the DNA TGTGCCAGCAGCTTCTATCCGGGACAGGTTAATTCACCCCTCCACTTT. The whole variable domain, remainder taken from reference TRBV11-2 and TRBJ1-6, is EAGVAQSPRYKIIEKRQSVAFWCNPISGHATLYWYQQILGQGPKLLIQFQNNGVVDDSQLPKDRFSAERLKGVDSTLKIQPAKLEDSAVYLCASSFYPGQVNSPLHFGNGTRLTVT.

The rearrangement links TRBV29-1 to TRBJ2-2; 9 bases align to TRBD1. The CDR3 is 14 amino acids. Germline-derived CDR1 and CDR2 are SQVTM and ANQGSEA. J lost 5 bases, V lost 3 bases, and 4 bases had no gene match. The CDR3 is CSVEKDRGTGELFF. For the CDR3, the DNA is TGCAGCGTTGAGAAGGACAGGGGTACCGGGGAGCTGTTTTTT.

J is TRBJ1-1 and V is TRBV3-1 (or the pseudogene TRBV3-2); D ambiguous. This CDR3 is 13 amino acids long. The V gene's germline CDR1 is LGHDT and CDR2 YNNKEL (reference sequence). Trimming took off 6 bases at V and 3 bases at J, with 11 bases between the two ends. CDR3: CASRQRADTEAFF. The CDR3, as DNA: TGTGCCAGCAGACAAAGGGCGGACACTGAAGCTTTCTTT.

V is TRBV4-2 and J is TRBJ2-3; 15 bases fit TRBD2. CDR1 and CDR2 (germline): LGHNA, YNFKEQ. The ends lost 0 bases at V and 5 bases at J; junction bases unmatched: 6. This CDR3 is built from 18 residues. CDR3 loop: CASSQDYGLAGGLDTQYF. For the CDR3, the DNA is TGTGCCAGCAGCCAAGATTATGGACTAGCGGGGGGGCTAGATACGCAGTATTTT.

The chain combines TRBV24-1 with TRBJ2-2, with D perhaps TRBD1 or TRBD2 (5 bases each). The CDR3 extends over 17 amino acids. Trimming shortened V by 7 bases and J by 2 bases, and 19 bases separated the two germline ends. Germline loops: CDR1 KGHDR, CDR2 SFDVKD. DNA of the CDR3: TGTGCCACCAGCGATGTGCCGGGACGTTTCAACACCGGGGAGCTGTTTTTT. This sequence encodes CATSDVPGRFNTGELFF.

V gene TRBV2 combines with J gene TRBJ1-1, with D unresolved. The CDR3 totals 14 residues. Germline-derived CDR1 and CDR2 are SNHLY and FYNNEI. Between the trimmed V and J ends, which lost 0 bases and 0 bases, there was a span of 5 bases. In DNA, the CDR3 is TGTGCCAGCAGTGAAGCAGGGTTGAACACTGAAGCTTTCTTT. The encoded protein is CASSEAGLNTEAFF.

The genes are TRBV5-5 and TRBJ2-7; D remains unclear. Germline CDR1 and CDR2: SGHKS and YYEKEE (reference sequence). CDR3 length: 13 amino acids. V lost 2 bases and J lost 2, with 8 bases in between. The CDR3 bases are TGTGCCAGCAGCTTAATTCGTGCCTACGAGCAGTACTTC. It yields the protein CASSLIRAYEQYF.

The chain has TRBV3-1 (or the pseudogene TRBV3-2) and TRBJ1-2; possible D gene TRBD1, 6 bases. The V end was cut by 8 bases, the J end by 4 bases, with 17 bases between. The CDR3 sequence is 14 residues long. Germline V gives CDR1 LGHDT, CDR2 YNNKEL (reference sequence). DNA of the CDR3: TGTGCCAGCGGGCCCGGGGGGCACGTCTATGGCTACACCTTC. This gives the protein CASGPGGHVYGYTF.

Only a few counts were recorded for this clone. The rearrangement links TRBV27 to TRBJ2-3; D is possibly TRBD1 (6 bases). Trimming left V 6 bases short and J 5 bases short, with 9 bases between. Germline CDR1 is MNHEY and CDR2 is SMNVEV (reference sequence). The CDR3 spans 12 residues. CDR3: CASRPRGDTQYF. In DNA, the CDR3 is TGTGCCAGCAGACCCAGGGGAGATACGCAGTATTTT.